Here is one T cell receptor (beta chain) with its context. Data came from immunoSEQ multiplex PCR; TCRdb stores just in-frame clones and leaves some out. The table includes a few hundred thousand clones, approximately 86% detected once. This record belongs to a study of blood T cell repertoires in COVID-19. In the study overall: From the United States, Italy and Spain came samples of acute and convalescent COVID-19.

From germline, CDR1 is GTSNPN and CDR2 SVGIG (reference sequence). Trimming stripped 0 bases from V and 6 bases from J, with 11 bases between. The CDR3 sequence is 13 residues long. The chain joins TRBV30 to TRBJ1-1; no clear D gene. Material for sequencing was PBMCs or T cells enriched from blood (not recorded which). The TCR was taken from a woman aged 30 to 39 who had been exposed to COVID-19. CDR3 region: CAWSVPPGPEAFF. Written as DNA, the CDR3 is TGTGCCTGGAGTGTTCCCCCAGGTCCTGAAGCTTTCTTT.